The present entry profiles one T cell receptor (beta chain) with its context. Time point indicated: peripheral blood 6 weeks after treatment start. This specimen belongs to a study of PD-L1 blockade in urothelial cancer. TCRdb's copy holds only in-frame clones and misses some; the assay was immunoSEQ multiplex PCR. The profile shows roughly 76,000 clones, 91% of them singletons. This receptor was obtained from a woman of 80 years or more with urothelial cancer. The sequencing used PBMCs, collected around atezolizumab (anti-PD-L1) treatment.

The CDR3 DNA follows: TGTGCCATCAGTGAGTCGACTAGCGGGAGGTACGAGCAGTACTTC. Translated, it gives CAISESTSGRYEQYF. This chain links TRBV10-3 with TRBJ2-7, with TRBD2 matching over 13 bases. J lost 4 bases, V lost 0 bases, and 0 bases had no gene match. From germline, CDR1 is ENHRY and CDR2 SYGVKD. The CDR3 totals 15 residues.